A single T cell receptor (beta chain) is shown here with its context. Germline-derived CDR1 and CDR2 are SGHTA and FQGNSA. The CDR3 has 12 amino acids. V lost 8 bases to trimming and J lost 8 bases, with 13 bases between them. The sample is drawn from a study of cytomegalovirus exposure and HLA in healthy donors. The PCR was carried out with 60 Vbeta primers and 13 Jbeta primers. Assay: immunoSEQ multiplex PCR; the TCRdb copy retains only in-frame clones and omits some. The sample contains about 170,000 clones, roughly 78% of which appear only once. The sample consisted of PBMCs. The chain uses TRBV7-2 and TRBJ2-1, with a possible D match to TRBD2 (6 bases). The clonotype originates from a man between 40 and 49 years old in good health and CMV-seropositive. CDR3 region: CASRIGGDEQFF. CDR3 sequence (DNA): TGTGCCAGCCGGATTGGCGGGGATGAGCAGTTCTTC.